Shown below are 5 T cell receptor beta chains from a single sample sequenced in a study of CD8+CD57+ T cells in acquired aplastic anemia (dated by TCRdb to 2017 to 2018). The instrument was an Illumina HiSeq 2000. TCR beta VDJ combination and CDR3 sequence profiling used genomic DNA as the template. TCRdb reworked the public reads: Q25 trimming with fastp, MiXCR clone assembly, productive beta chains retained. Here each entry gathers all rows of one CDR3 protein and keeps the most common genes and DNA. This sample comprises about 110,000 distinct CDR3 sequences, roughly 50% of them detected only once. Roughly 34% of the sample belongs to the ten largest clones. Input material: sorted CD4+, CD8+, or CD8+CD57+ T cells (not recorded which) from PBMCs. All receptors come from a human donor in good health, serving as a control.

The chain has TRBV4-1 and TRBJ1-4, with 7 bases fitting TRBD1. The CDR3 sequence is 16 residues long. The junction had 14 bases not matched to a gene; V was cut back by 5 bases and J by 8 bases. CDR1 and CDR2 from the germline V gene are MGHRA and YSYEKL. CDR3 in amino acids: CASSGDSRLGWEKLFF. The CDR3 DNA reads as TGCGCCAGCAGCGGGGACAGCCGACTAGGGTGGGAAAAACTGTTTTTT.

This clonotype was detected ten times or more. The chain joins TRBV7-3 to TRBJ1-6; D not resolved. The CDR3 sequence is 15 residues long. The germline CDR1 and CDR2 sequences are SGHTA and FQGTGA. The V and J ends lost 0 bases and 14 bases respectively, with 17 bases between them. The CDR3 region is CASSLTSGAGSTLHF. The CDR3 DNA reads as TGTGCCAGCAGCTTAACGTCAGGCGCGGGATCCACCCTCCACTTT. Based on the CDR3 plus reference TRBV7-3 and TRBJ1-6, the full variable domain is GAGVSQTPSNKVTEKGKYVELRCDPISGHTALYWYRQSLGQGPEFLIYFQGTGAADDSGLPNDRFFAVRPEGSVSTLKIQRTERGDSAVYLCASSLTSGAGSTLHFGNGTRLTVT.

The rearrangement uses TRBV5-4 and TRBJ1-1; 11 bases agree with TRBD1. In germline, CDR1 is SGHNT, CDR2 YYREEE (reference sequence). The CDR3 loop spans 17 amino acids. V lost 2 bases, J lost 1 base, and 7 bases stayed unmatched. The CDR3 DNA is TGTGCCAGCAGCTTATGGACAGGGGGCGACGGGAACACTGAAGCTTTCTTT. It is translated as CASSLWTGGDGNTEAFF.

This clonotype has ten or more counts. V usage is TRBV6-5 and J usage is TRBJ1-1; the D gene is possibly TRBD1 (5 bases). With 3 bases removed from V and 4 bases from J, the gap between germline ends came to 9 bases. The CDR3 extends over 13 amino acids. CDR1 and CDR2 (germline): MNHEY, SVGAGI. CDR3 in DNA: TGTGCCAGCAGTTATTCGGGGGGCACTGAAGCTTTCTTT. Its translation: CASSYSGGTEAFF.

DNA of the CDR3: TGTGCCAGCACCCCCTTGGATGGCTACACCTTC. It encodes CASTPLDGYTF. The chain joins TRBV2 to TRBJ1-2; D not resolved. Germline CDR1 SNHLY, CDR2 FYNNEI. The CDR3 spans 11 residues. V was shortened by 7 bases and J by 6 bases, with 9 bases between the two germline ends. Looking up the rest from reference TRBV2 and TRBJ1-2 gives the full variable domain: EPEVTQTPSHQVTQMGQEVILRCVPISNHLYFYWYRQILGQKVEFLVSFYNNEISEKSEIFDDQFSVERPDGSNFTLKIRSTKLEDSAMYFCASTPLDGYTFGSGTRLTVV.